Described below is a single T cell receptor beta chain sequence and its context. Its target is unknown. The data originate from a study of early stage breast cancer tumors. Study details: Samples were sequenced at 7.5 to 10-fold average coverage. Study-level points and caveats: Most shared enriched TCRB sequences were commonly generated ones. Tumors had approximately 2.5-fold higher T cell density than normal breast.

Assay used: immunoSEQ multiplex PCR; TCRdb lists only in-frame clones, some missing. The table includes fewer than 75,000 clones, about 83% detected once. This receptor was obtained from a person aged 25 to 39 with breast cancer. The sample taken for sequencing was blood.

CDR3: CASRSTGLIHNEQFF. CDR3 bases: TGTGCCAGCAGATCGACGGGACTCATACACAATGAGCAGTTCTTC. The chain joins TRBV11-1 to TRBJ2-1, with a tentative D call TRBD2 (6 bases). Germline CDR1 and CDR2: SGHAT and FQDESV (reference sequence). Trimming cost V 6 bases and J 5 bases, with 17 bases left between them. CDR3 size: 15 residues.